This T cell receptor beta chain was identified during a study of response to subunit inactivated influenza vaccine. The V end was cut by 1 base, the J end by 3 bases, with 7 bases between. The CDR3 sequence is 14 residues long. The germline CDR1 and CDR2 sequences are MNHEY and SVGEGT. Note on this clonotype: The antigen remains unidentified.

General study results and limits: Few additional T cells are recruited per seasonal influenza vaccination, authors suggested.

In TCRdb, the RT-PCR reads were re-called with MiXCR into one record per CDR3 protein. The data show 500,000 to 750,000 distinct CDR3 sequences, 14% seen once. This sequence was found in a man aged 50 to 60 who received an inactivated influenza vaccine. The J gene is TRBJ2-1, the V gene TRBV6-2 or TRBV6-3; weak D call: TRBD1 (5 bases). The sample consisted of PBMCs from blood, taken 12 days after vaccination. DNA of the CDR3: TGTGCCAGCAGTTACTTGCAGGGCTACAATGAGCAGTTCTTC. It encodes CASSYLQGYNEQFF.